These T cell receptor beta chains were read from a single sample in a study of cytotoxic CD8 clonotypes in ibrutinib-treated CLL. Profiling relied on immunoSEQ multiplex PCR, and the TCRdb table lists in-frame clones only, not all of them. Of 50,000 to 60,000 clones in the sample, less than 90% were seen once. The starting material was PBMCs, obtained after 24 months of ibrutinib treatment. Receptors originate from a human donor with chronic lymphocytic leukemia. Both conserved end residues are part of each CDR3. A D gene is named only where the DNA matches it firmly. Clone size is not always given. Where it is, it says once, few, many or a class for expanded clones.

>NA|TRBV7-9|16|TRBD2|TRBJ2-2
TGTGCCAGCAGCCCACGGGGGGGCATCAACACCGGGGAGCTGTTTTTT
CASSPRGGINTGELFF
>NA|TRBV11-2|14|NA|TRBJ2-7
TGTGCCAGCAGCTCGGAAATGGGCACCTACGAGCAGTACTTC
CASSSEMGTYEQYF
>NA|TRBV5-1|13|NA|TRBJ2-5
TGCGCCAGCAGCGTCGACAGCCAAGAGACCCAGTACTTC
CASSVDSQETQYF
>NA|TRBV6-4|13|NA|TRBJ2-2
TGTGCCAGCAGTGAAACAGGGACCGGGGAGCTGTTTTTT
CASSETGTGELFF
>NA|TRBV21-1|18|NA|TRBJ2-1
TGTGCCAGCAAAATGAGCCACGGACATCTCTGGTCCTACAATGAGCAGTTCTTC
CASKMSHGHLWSYNEQFF
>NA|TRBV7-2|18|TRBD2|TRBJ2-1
TGTGCCAGCAGCTTGGGACTAGCGGGACGGAGCTCCTACAATGAGCAGTTCTTC
CASSLGLAGRSSYNEQFF
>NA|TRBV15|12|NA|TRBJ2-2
TGTGCCACCAGCATTCAGGGGAGGGAGCTGTTTTTT
CATSIQGRELFF
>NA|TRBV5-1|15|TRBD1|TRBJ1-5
TGCGCCAGCAGCCCCGGACAGGGGAGCAATCAGCCCCAGCATTTT
CASSPGQGSNQPQHF
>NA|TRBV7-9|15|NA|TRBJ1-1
TGTGCCAGCAGCTTATCGAATTCGGGGGGCGCTGAAGCTTTCTTT
CASSLSNSGGAEAFF
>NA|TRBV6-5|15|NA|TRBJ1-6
TGTGCCAGCAGCCCCCGACGGGGTTATAATTCACCCCTCCACTTT
CASSPRRGYNSPLHF
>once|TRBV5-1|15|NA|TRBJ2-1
TGCGCCAGCTCCCGAGATGGGGGCGCCCACAATGAGCAGTTCTTC
CASSRDGGAHNEQFF
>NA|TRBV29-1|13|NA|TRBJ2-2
TGCAGCACCCGCAGGGGGGGGACCGGGGAGCTGTTTTTT
CSTRRGGTGELFF
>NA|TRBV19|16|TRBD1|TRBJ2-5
TGTGCCAGTAGTATCTCCGGGACAGGGGGCGTTGAGACCCAGTACTTC
CASSISGTGGVETQYF
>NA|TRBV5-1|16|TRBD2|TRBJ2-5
TGCGCCAGCAGCTTGATTACTAGCGGGATCGTAGAGACCCAGTACTTC
CASSLITSGIVETQYF
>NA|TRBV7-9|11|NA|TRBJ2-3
TGTGCCAGCAGCTTAGTAGATACGCAGTATTTT
CASSLVDTQYF
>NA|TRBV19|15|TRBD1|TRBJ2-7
TGTGCCAGTAGTCTCCGAAGGGACAGGGACTACGAGCAGTACTTC
CASSLRRDRDYEQYF
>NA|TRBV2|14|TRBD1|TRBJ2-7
TGTGCCAGCAGCCCCGGGACAGGACTCTACGAGCAGTACTTC
CASSPGTGLYEQYF
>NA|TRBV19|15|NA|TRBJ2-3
TGTGCCAGTAGTCGGCTTTCCGGTGGCGAAGATACGCAGTATTTT
CASSRLSGGEDTQYF
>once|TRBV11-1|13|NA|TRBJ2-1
TGTGCCAGCAGCGCCGACCGGGACAATGAGCAGTTCTTC
CASSADRDNEQFF
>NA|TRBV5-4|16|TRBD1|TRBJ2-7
TGTGCCAGCAGCTTAAGAACCTGGGACAGACTCTACGAGCAGTACTTC
CASSLRTWDRLYEQYF
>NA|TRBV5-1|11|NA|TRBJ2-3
TGCGCCAGCAAGAGGGCAGATACGCAGTATTTT
CASKRADTQYF
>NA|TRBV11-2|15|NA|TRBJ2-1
TGTGCCAGCAGAGCCTTCTTTAGCTCCTACAATGAGCAGTTCTTC
CASRAFFSSYNEQFF
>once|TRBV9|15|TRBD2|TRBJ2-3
TGTGCCAGCAGCGTCCTAGCGGGAGGTGCAGATACGCAGTATTTT
CASSVLAGGADTQYF